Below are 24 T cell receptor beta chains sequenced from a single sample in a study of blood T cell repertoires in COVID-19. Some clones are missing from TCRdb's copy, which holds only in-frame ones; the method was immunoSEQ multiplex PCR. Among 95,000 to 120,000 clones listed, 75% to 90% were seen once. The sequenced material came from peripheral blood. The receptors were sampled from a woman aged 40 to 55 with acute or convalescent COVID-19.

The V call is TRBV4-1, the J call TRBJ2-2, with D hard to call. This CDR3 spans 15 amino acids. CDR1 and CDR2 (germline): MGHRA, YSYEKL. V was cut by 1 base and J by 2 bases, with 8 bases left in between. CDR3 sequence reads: CASSQGARNTGELFF. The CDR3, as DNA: TGCGCCAGCAGCCAAGGCGCGAGAAACACCGGGGAGCTGTTTTTT.

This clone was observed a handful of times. CDR3 amino acids: CASRGTGRGMNTEAFF. Written as DNA, the CDR3 is TGTGCCAGCAGGGGGACAGGGAGAGGCATGAACACTGAAGCTTTCTTT. J is TRBJ1-1 and V is TRBV7-2; 9 nucleotides line up with TRBD1. J gave up 0 bases and V 6 bases, and 8 bases lay outside the gene matches. The CDR3 runs to 16 residues. Germline CDR1 reads SGHTA; CDR2 reads FQGNSA.

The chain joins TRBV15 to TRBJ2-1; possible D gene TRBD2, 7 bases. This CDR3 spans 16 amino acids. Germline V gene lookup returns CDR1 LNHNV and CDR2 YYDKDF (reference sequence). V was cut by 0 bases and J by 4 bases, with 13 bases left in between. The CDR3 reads CATSRDGGGGYNEQFF. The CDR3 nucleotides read TGTGCCACCAGCAGAGATGGGGGCGGGGGATACAATGAGCAGTTCTTC.

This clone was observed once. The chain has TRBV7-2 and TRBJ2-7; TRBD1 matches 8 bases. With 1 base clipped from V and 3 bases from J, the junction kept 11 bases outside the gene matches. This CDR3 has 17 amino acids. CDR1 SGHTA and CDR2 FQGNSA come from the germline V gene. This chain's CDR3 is CASSLVVQGARSYEQYF. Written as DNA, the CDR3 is TGTGCCAGCAGCTTAGTAGTTCAGGGGGCTCGGAGCTACGAGCAGTACTTC.

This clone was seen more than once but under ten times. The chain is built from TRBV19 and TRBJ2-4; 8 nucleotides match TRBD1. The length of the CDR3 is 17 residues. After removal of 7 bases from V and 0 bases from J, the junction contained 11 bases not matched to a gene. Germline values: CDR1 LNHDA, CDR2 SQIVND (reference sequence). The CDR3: CASTQGASALAKNIQYF. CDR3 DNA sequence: TGTGCCAGTACTCAGGGGGCTTCAGCCCTAGCCAAAAACATTCAGTACTTC.

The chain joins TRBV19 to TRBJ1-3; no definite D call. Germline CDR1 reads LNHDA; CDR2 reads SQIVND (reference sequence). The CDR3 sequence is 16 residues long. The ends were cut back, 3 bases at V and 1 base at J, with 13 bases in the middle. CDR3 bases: TGTGCCAGTAGTATCAGTGGTATTACATCTGGAAACACCATATATTTT. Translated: CASSISGITSGNTIYF.

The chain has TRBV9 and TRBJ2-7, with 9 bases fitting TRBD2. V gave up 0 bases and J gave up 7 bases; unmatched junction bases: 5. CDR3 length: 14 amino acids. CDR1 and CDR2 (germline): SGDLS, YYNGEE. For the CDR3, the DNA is TGTGCCAGCAGCGTAGGAGGCGGGGGGGGTGAGCAGTACTTC. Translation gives CASSVGGGGGEQYF.

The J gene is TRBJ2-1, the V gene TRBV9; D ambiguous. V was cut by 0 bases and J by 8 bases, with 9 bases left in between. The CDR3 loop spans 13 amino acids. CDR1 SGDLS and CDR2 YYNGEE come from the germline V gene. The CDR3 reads CASSVEWRDEQFF. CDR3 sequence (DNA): TGTGCCAGCAGCGTAGAGTGGAGAGATGAGCAGTTCTTC.

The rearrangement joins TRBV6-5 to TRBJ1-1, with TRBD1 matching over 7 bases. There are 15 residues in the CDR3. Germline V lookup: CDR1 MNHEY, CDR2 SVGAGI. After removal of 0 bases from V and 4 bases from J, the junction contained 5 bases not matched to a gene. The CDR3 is CASSYSRPGGTEAFF. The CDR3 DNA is TGTGCCAGCAGTTACTCGAGACCAGGGGGCACTGAAGCTTTCTTT.

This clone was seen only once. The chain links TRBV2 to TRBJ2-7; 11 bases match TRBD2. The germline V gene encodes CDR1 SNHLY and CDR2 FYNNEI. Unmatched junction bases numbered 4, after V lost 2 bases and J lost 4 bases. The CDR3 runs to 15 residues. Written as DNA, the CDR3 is TGTGCCAGCAGTGAAAATAGCGGGGGGGTTTACGAGCAGTACTTC. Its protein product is CASSENSGGVYEQYF.

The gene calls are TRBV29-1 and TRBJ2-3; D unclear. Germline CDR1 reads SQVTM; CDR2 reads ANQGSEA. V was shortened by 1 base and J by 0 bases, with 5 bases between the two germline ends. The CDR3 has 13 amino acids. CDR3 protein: CSVEGRSTDTQYF. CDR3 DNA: TGCAGCGTTGAAGGCAGGAGCACAGATACGCAGTATTTT.

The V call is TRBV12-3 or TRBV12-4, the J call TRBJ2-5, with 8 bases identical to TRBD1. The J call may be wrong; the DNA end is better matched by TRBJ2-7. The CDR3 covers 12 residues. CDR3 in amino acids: CASSSQGVEQYF. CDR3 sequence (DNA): TGTGCCAGCAGTTCACAGGGGGTCGAGCAGTACTTC.

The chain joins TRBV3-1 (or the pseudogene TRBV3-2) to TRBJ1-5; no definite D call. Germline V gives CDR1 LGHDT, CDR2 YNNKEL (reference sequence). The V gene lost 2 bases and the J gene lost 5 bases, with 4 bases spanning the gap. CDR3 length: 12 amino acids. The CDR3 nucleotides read TGTGCCAGCAGCCAACAGGATCAGCCCCAGCATTTT. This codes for CASSQQDQPQHF.

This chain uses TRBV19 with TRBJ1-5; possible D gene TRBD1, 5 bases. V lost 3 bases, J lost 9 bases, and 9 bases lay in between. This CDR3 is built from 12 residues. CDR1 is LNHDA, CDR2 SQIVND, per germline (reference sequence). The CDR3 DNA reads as TGTGCCAGTAGTATGAAAGGGGCGCCCCAGCATTTT. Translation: CASSMKGAPQHF.

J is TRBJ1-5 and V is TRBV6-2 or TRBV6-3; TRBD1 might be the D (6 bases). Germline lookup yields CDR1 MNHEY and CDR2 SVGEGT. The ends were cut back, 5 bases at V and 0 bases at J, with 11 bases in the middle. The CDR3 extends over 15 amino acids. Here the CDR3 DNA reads TGTGCCAGCAGTCGCACAGGGCTTAGCAATCAGCCCCAGCATTTT. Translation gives CASSRTGLSNQPQHF.

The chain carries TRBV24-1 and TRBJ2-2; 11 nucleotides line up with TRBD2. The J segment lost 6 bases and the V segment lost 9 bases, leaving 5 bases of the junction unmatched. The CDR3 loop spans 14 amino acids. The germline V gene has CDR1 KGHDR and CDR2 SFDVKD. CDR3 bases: TGTGCCACCTCCACTAGCGGGGGTTCCGGGGAGCTGTTTTTT. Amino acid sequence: CATSTSGGSGELFF.

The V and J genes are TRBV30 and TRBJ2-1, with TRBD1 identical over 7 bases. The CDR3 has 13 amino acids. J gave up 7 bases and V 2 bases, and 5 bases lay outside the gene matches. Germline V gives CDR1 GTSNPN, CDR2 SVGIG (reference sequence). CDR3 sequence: CAWSPGTANEQFF. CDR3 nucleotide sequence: TGTGCCTGGAGTCCAGGGACAGCAAATGAGCAGTTCTTC.

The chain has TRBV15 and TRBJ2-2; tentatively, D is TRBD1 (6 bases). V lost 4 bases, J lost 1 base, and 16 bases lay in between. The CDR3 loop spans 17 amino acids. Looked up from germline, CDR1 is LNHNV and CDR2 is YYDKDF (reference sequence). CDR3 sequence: CATSTMTGPRNTGELFF. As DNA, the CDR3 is TGTGCCACCAGCACCATGACAGGTCCAAGGAACACCGGGGAGCTGTTTTTT.

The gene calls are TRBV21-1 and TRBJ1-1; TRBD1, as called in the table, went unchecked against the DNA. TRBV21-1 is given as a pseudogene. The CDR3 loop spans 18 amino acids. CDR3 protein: CASSFLWAGEDWRAEAFF. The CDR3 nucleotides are TGTGCCAGCAGCTTCCTGTGGGCAGGGGAAGATTGGCGGGCTGAAGCTTTCTTT.

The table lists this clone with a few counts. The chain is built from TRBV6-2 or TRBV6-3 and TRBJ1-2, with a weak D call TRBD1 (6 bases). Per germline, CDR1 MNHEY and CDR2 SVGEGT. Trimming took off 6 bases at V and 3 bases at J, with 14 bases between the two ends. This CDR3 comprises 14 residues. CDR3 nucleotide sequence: TGTGCCAGCAGCCACAGGGTATCGGACTATGGCTACACCTTC. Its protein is CASSHRVSDYGYTF.

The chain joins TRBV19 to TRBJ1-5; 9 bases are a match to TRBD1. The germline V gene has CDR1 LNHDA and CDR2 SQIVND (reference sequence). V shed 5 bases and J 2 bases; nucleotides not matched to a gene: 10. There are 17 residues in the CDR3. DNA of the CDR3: TGTGCCAGTAGTGCCTCGGACAGGGGACCTCGCAATCAGCCCCAGCATTTT. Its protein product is CASSASDRGPRNQPQHF.

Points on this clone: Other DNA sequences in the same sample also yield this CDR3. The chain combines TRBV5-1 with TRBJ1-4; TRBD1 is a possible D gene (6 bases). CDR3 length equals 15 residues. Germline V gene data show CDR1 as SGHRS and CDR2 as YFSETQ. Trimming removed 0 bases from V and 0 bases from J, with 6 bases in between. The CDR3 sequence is CASSLEGATNEKLFF. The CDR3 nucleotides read TGCGCCAGCAGCTTGGAGGGGGCAACTAATGAAAAACTGTTTTTT.

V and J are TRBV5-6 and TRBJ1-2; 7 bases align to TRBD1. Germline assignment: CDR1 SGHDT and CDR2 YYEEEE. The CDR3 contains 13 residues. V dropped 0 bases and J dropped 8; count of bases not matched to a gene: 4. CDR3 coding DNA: TGTGCCAGCAGCTTGGTATCAGGGGGAGGCTACACCTTC. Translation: CASSLVSGGGYTF.

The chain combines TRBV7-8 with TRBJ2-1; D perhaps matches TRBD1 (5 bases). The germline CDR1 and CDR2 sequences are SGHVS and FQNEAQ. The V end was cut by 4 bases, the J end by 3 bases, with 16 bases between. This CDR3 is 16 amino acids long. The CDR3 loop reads CASSSTAWILYNEQFF. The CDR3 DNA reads TGTGCCAGCAGCTCGACAGCCTGGATTCTCTACAATGAGCAGTTCTTC. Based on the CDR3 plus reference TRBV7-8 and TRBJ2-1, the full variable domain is GAGVSQSPRYKVAKRGQDVALRCDPISGHVSLFWYQQALGQGPEFLTYFQNEAQLDKSGLPSDRFFAERPEGSVSTLKIQRTQQEDSAVYLCASSSTAWILYNEQFFGPGTRLTVL.